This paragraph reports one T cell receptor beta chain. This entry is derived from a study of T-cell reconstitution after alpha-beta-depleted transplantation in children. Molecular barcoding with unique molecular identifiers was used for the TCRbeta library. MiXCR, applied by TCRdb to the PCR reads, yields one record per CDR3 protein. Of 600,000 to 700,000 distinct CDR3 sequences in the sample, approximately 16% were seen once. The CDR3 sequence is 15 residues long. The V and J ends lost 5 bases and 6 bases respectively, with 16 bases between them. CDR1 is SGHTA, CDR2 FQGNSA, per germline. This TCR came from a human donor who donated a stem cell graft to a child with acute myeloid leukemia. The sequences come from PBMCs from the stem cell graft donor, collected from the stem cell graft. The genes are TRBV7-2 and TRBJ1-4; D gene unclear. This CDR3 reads CASSPVGSRDEKLFF. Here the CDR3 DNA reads TGTGCCAGCAGCCCGGTCGGCAGTCGAGATGAAAAACTGTTTTTT.